The T cell receptor (beta chain) under discussion was sequenced for a study of identical twins. MiXCR, applied by TCRdb to the 5' RACE reads, yields one record per CDR3 protein. The table includes approximately 700,000 distinct CDR3 sequences, around 6% detected once. Findings of the study overall: Twins shared out-of-frame alpha sequences with excess low generation probability.

The CDR3 extends over 14 amino acids. Germline V CDR1 and CDR2: MNHEY, SVGAGI. The ends were cut back, 2 bases at V and 0 bases at J, with 5 bases in the middle. This clonotype was seen many times. Its specificity is unknown. The chain recombines TRBV6-5 with TRBJ1-3; D ambiguous. This clonotype was sampled from a man aged 18 to 30 in good health. The sample consisted of naive T cells sorted from blood. CDR3 sequence (DNA): TGTGCCAGCAGTTACGGGTTCTCTGGAAACACCATATATTTT. As protein: CASSYGFSGNTIYF.